This is a list of T cell receptor beta chains from one sample in a study of blood T cell repertoires in COVID-19. Using immunoSEQ multiplex PCR, the repertoire was profiled, and TCRdb retains in-frame clones only, with some absent. There are roughly 250,000 clones in the sample; 70% to 90% occur only once, and under 2% lies in the top ten. Sequenced input: PBMCs or T cells enriched from blood (not recorded which). All receptors come from a woman in her fifties or sixties who had recovered from COVID-19. Each CDR3 is given with its conserved first and last residue. The D gene is left open where the match is weak. Some rows have no size entry. The others give once, few or many, or a class for an expanded clone.

.	.	TRBV9	TRBJ2-1	15	CASSHGTPPYNEQFF	TGTGCCAGCAGCCATGGGACTCCCCCCTACAATGAGCAGTTCTTC
.	TRBD1	TRBV5-5	TRBJ1-3	17	CASSKGQGASAGNTIYF	TGTGCCAGCAGCAAGGGACAGGGAGCTTCAGCGGGAAACACCATATATTTT
.	TRBD2	TRBV7-3	TRBJ2-7	16	CASSLSPAASGRALDF	TGTGCCAGCAGCTTATCCCCAGCAGCTAGCGGGAGGGCCTTGGACTTC
.	TRBD1	TRBV28	TRBJ1-2	17	CASRRDRGTSRDYGYTF	TGTGCCAGCAGGCGGGACAGGGGGACATCTAGGGACTATGGCTACACCTTC
.	TRBD2	TRBV29-1	TRBJ2-1	13	CSPVRAGANEQFF	TGCAGCCCTGTTAGAGCGGGAGCCAATGAGCAGTTCTTC
few	TRBD1	TRBV5-1	TRBJ2-7	15	CASSIRDRVVNEQYF	TGCGCCAGCAGCATCCGGGACAGGGTCGTCAACGAGCAGTACTTC
once	.	TRBV7-2	TRBJ1-3	14	CASSLGGSGNTIYF	TGTGCCAGCAGCTTAGGAGGGTCTGGAAACACCATATATTTT
.	.	TRBV4-1	TRBJ1-1	14	CASSLRQQNTEAFF	TGCGCCAGCAGCCTTAGACAGCAGAACACTGAAGCTTTCTTT
.	.	TRBV24-1	TRBJ1-4	15	CATSDVGGAKEKLFF	TGTGCCACCAGTGATGTTGGGGGCGCTAAGGAAAAACTGTTTTTT
.	.	TRBV3-1/TRBV3-2	TRBJ2-7	14	CASSQDGGWDEQYF	TGTGCCAGCAGCCAAGACGGGGGATGGGATGAGCAGTACTTC
.	TRBD2	TRBV5-1	TRBJ2-2	15	CASSLRAGGTGELFF	TGCGCCAGCAGCTTGAGAGCGGGAGGGACCGGGGAGCTGTTTTTT
.	.	TRBV5-5	TRBJ2-7	13	CASSGDTGYEQYF	TGTGCCAGCAGCGGGGACACCGGCTACGAGCAGTACTTC
.	TRBD1	TRBV7-9	TRBJ2-3	16	CASSLGRTGTTDTQYF	TGTGCCAGCAGCTTAGGAAGGACAGGAACCACAGATACGCAGTATTTT
.	.	TRBV6-2/TRBV6-3	TRBJ1-2	15	CASSTTGTINYGYTF	TGTGCCAGCAGTACGACAGGCACGATTAACTATGGCTACACCTTC
.	.	TRBV21-1	TRBJ1-5	12	CARGQPNQPQHF	TGTGCCAGAGGACAGCCTAATCAGCCCCAGCATTTT
.	TRBD1	TRBV7-3	TRBJ2-2	16	CASSLTGTGNTGELFF	TGTGCCAGCAGCTTGACCGGGACAGGGAACACCGGGGAGCTGTTTTTT
.	.	TRBV30	TRBJ1-1	14	CAWSIGRSNTEAFF	TGTGCCTGGAGTATAGGGAGGTCGAACACTGAAGCTTTCTTT
.	TRBD1	TRBV10-3	TRBJ1-2	16	CAISESTGGAVYGYTF	TGTGCCATCAGTGAGTCGACAGGGGGCGCCGTCTATGGCTACACCTTC
.	TRBD1	TRBV2	TRBJ1-5	16	CASTDRGQGWGEPQHF	TGTGCCAGCACGGACAGGGGGCAGGGTTGGGGTGAGCCCCAGCATTTT
.	.	TRBV5-1	TRBJ1-2	13	CASSVDGNYGYTF	TGCGCCAGCAGCGTGGACGGTAACTATGGCTACACCTTC
.	TRBD1	TRBV27	TRBJ2-7	14	CASSLRTGGNEQYF	TGTGCCAGCAGTTTGAGGACAGGGGGCAACGAGCAGTACTTC
.	.	TRBV11-2	TRBJ1-4	14	CASKRPGSNEKLFF	TGTGCCAGCAAACGTCCAGGGTCTAATGAAAAACTGTTTTTT
.	.	TRBV7-9	TRBJ1-3	16	CASSPNRGALGNTIYF	TGTGCCAGCAGCCCTAACCGGGGGGCACTCGGAAACACCATATATTTT
.	TRBD2	TRBV27	TRBJ2-3	15	CASSLGLAGADTQYF	TGTGCCAGCAGTTTAGGACTAGCGGGCGCAGATACGCAGTATTTT
.	TRBD2	TRBV6-2/TRBV6-3	TRBJ2-3	15	CASSTPSGSPDTQYF	TGTGCCAGCAGTACCCCTAGCGGGAGCCCAGATACGCAGTATTTT
.	TRBD2	TRBV3-1/TRBV3-2	TRBJ2-5	14	CASNKAGLQETQYF	TGTGCCAGCAACAAGGCGGGACTACAGGAGACCCAGTACTTC
.	TRBD2	TRBV9	TRBJ2-1	13	CAGSAGGVNEQFF	TGTGCCGGCTCGGCGGGAGGAGTAAATGAGCAGTTCTTC
.	.	TRBV7-9	TRBJ1-6	14	CASSLNRVNSPLHF	TGTGCCAGCAGCTTAAACAGGGTAAATTCACCCCTCCACTTT
.	TRBD1	TRBV7-9	TRBJ1-5	15	CASSQTGNSNQPQHF	TGTGCCAGCAGCCAGACAGGGAACAGCAATCAGCCCCAGCATTTT
once	.	TRBV18	TRBJ1-5	16	CASSPQPQGLGQPQHF	TGTGCCAGCTCACCTCAACCTCAGGGGCTGGGTCAGCCCCAGCATTTT
.	TRBD1	TRBV5-4	TRBJ1-2	16	CASSSYSGTGGLGYTF	TGTGCCAGCAGCTCGTACTCCGGGACAGGGGGTCTTGGCTACACCTTC
.	TRBD1	TRBV9	TRBJ1-1	18	CASSVAYRLGTGNTEAFF	TGTGCCAGCAGCGTAGCTTATCGGTTGGGGACAGGGAACACTGAAGCTTTCTTT
.	.	TRBV7-6	TRBJ1-3	19	CASSIKRGGLMSSGNTIYF	TGTGCCAGCAGCATAAAACGGGGAGGACTTATGAGCTCTGGAAACACCATATATTTT